This TCR beta chain was profiled in a study of technical replicates of blood from several donors. Clones were sequenced by immunoSEQ multiplex PCR, and TCRdb holds only the in-frame ones, with some missing. The sample contains approximately 13,000 clones, 65% to 85% of which appear only once. Trimming cost V 4 bases and J 8 bases; bases outside gene matches: 7. Germline CDR1 is LNHDA and CDR2 is SQIVND (reference sequence). This CDR3 is 13 amino acids long. This clone was observed once. The sample comprised PBMCs. The chain joins TRBV19 to TRBJ1-2; 7 bases fit TRBD1. The TCR sequence derives from a human donor in good health. CDR3 nucleotides: TGTGCCAGTAGTACCTGGGACAGCGGCGGCTACACCTTC. This sequence encodes CASSTWDSGGYTF.